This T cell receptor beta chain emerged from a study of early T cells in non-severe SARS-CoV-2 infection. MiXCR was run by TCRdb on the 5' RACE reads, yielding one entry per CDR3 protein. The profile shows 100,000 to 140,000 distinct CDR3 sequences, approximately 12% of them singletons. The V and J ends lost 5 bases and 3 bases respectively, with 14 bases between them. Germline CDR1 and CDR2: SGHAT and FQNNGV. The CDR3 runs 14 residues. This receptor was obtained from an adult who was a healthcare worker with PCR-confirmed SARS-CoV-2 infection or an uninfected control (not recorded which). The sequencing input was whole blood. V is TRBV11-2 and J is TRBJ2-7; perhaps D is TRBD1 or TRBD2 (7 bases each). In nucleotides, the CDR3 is TGTGCCAGCAGCCTCAGGGGGGGGAGCTACGAGCAGTACTTC. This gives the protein CASSLRGGSYEQYF.